This T cell receptor (beta chain) was retrieved from a study of identical twins. Study-wide results and limits: Invariant MAIT and iNKT cells could partly confound zero-insertion analyses.

As concerns this clonotype: The antigen is undetermined.

This CDR3 spans 17 amino acids. Trimming removed 6 bases from V and 2 bases from J, with 21 bases in between. Germline V lookup: CDR1 MNHNS, CDR2 SASEGT. TCRdb itself ran the 5' RACE reads through MiXCR, one entry per CDR3 protein. The data show roughly 1.6 million distinct CDR3 sequences, with more than 30% seen just once and about 0.25% held by the top ten. The chain is built from TRBV6-1 and TRBJ2-3, with a weak D call TRBD2 (6 bases). The clonotype comes from a newborn girl in good health. The sample consisted of cord blood. The CDR3 sequence: CASRSAALWGVTDTQYF. CDR3 bases: TGTGCCAGCAGATCGGCAGCCCTATGGGGGGTCACAGATACGCAGTATTTT.